This TCR beta chain was sequenced during a study of T-cell memory formation after mild COVID-19. The study's findings and limits: Later expanders leaned CD4+, whereas day 15 to 85 contracting clones were balanced CD4/CD8.

One entry per CDR3 protein results from TCRdb running MiXCR on the 5' RACE reads. The sample holds more than 250,000 distinct CDR3 sequences, over 15% seen once. CDR3 length: 12 residues. Germline CDR1 GTSNPN, CDR2 SVGIG (reference sequence). V shed 5 bases and J shed 7 bases, with 11 bases lying between them. This clonotype was counted a few times. Its antigen is unknown. The rearrangement uses TRBV30 and TRBJ1-4, with no clear D. This receptor was identified in a man between 18 and 35 years old who had mild COVID-19 (a few samples of this study predate the infection). Cell type and time point are not known. The sequenced material came from PBMCs or a T cell subset sorted from them (not recorded which). The CDR3 is CAWGLGFEKLFF. DNA for the CDR3: TGTGCCTGGGGCCTCGGCTTTGAAAAACTGTTTTTT.